Shown below are 10 T cell receptor beta chains from a single sample sequenced in a study of control samples from healthy donors and cancer patients. Method: immunoSEQ multiplex PCR; TCRdb's copy keeps in-frame clones and lacks some. This table has 150,000 to 200,000 clones, roughly 90% appearing once. The sequenced sample was blood. All receptors come from a man aged 30 to 39 in good health.

The chain joins TRBV7-2 to TRBJ2-1; 11 bases are a match to TRBD1. This CDR3 has 16 amino acids. V dropped 4 bases and J dropped 6; count of bases not matched to a gene: 8. Germline lookup yields CDR1 SGHTA and CDR2 FQGNSA. Here the CDR3 DNA reads TGTGCCAGCAGCTCAGGCGGGACAGGGGGTCTCAATGAGCAGTTCTTC. It specifies CASSSGGTGGLNEQFF.

The rearrangement links TRBV5-1 to TRBJ2-2, with D hard to call. V was cut by 6 bases and J by 7 bases, with 7 bases left in between. Germline loops: CDR1 SGHRS, CDR2 YFSETQ. CDR3 length equals 11 residues. CDR3 DNA: TGCGCCAGCACCTCCCACGGGGAGCTGTTTTTT. Its protein is CASTSHGELFF. Full variable domain (outside the CDR3, taken from reference TRBV5-1 and TRBJ2-2): KAGVTQTPRYLIKTRGQQVTLSCSPISGHRSVSWYQQTPGQGLQFLFEYFSETQRNKGNFPGRFSGRQFSNSRSEMNVSTLELGDSALYLCASTSHGELFFGEGSRLTVL.

The rearrangement joins TRBV5-1 to TRBJ2-7, with a possible D match to TRBD2 (6 bases). CDR1 is SGHRS and CDR2 is YFSETQ in the germline V gene. This CDR3 comprises 15 residues. V lost 5 bases, J lost 6 bases, and 21 bases lay in between. CDR3 in DNA: TGCGCCAGCAGTGCGGGGACGGGTGTCCCAGGCGAGCAGTACTTC. This codes for CASSAGTGVPGEQYF.

The chain combines TRBV10-3 with TRBJ1-1; TRBD1 is a possible D gene (5 bases). Germline CDR1 reads ENHRY; CDR2 reads SYGVKD. This CDR3 contains 13 residues. The V end was cut by 6 bases, the J end by 1 base, with 9 bases between. Written as DNA, the CDR3 is TGTGCCATCAGGGGGACTAGGAACACTGAAGCTTTCTTT. It encodes CAIRGTRNTEAFF.

CDR3 amino acids: CASSQVGTTIYNEQFF. CDR3 nucleotide sequence: TGCGCCAGCAGCCAAGTGGGCACGACTATATACAATGAGCAGTTCTTC. The rearrangement links TRBV4-1 to TRBJ2-1; tentatively, D is TRBD2 (5 bases). The CDR3 contains 16 residues. Germline CDR1 and CDR2: MGHRA and YSYEKL. V was cut by 1 base and J by 4 bases, with 14 bases left in between.

The V call is TRBV6-5, the J call TRBJ2-3, with D possibly TRBD2 on 5 matching bases. The CDR3 is 13 amino acids. Trimming cost V 5 bases and J 4 bases, with 10 bases left between them. In germline, CDR1 is MNHEY, CDR2 SVGAGI. The DNA of the CDR3 is TGTGCCAGCAGTACCCGGAGGCCAGATACGCAGTATTTT. Translated: CASSTRRPDTQYF.

As regards this clone: An end of the junction differs from the germline gene, which may be a read error. This chain links TRBV6-2 or TRBV6-3 with TRBJ2-2; TRBD2 aligns across 10 bases. This CDR3 has 16 residues. Germline V CDR1 and CDR2: MNHEY, SVGEGT. The CDR3 reads CASNYEREGPTGELFF. As DNA, the CDR3 is TGTGCCAGCAATTACGAGCGGGAGGGCCCCACCGGGGAGCTGTTTTTT.

V gene TRBV6-5 combines with J gene TRBJ2-3, with D unresolved. Trimming removed 6 bases from V and 2 bases from J, with 3 bases in between. This CDR3 region has 11 residues. Germline V gives CDR1 MNHEY, CDR2 SVGAGI. CDR3 bases: TGTGCCAGCAGATTCACAGATACGCAGTATTTT. Translating it yields CASRFTDTQYF.

The gene calls are TRBV29-1 and TRBJ2-1, with 9 bases fitting TRBD1. CDR3 length equals 13 residues. Germline CDR1 SQVTM, CDR2 ANQGSEA. The J segment lost 8 bases and the V segment lost 4 bases, leaving 6 bases of the junction unmatched. CDR3 sequence: CSVVGRQGDEQFF. The CDR3 nucleotides are TGCAGCGTTGTAGGTAGACAGGGGGATGAGCAGTTCTTC.

The chain links TRBV9 to TRBJ1-2, with a weak D call TRBD1 (5 bases). V was shortened by 0 bases and J by 10 bases, with 13 bases between the two germline ends. This CDR3 has 13 amino acids. Germline values: CDR1 SGDLS, CDR2 YYNGEE. The DNA for the CDR3 is TGTGCCAGCAGCGTAGCTAATAGGGGTAACTACACCTTC. It yields the protein CASSVANRGNYTF.